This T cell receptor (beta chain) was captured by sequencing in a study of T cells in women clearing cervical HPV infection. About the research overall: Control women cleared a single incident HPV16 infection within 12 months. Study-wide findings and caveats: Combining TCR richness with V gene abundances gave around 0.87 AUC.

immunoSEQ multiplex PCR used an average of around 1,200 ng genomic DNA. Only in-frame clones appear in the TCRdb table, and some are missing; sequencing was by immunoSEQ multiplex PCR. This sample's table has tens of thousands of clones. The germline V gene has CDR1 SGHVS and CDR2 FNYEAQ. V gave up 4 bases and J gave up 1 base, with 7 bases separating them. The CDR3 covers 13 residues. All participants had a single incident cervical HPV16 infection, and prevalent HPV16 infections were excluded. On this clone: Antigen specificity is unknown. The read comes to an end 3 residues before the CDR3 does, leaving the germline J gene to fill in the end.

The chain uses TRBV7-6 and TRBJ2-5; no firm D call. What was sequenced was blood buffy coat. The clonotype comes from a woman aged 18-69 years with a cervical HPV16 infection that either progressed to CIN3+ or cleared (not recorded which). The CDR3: CASSWAIQETQYF. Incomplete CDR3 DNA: TGTGCCAGCAGCTGGGCAATCCAAGAGACC.